A single sample is the source of the 20 T cell receptor beta chains below, sequenced in a study of CD8 T cells in Susac syndrome. cDNA came from roughly 0.5 to 1 ug RNA primed by random hexamers. A single record per CDR3 protein comes from TCRdb applying MiXCR to the immunoSEQ multiplex PCR reads. The table shows a few hundred thousand distinct CDR3 sequences, with 85% to 90% occurring only once. Sequenced input: CD8+ T cells from PBMCs. The receptors here all came from a human donor with multiple sclerosis.

The J gene is TRBJ2-3, the V gene TRBV27; D is unresolved. Trimming left V 1 base short and J 2 bases short, with 7 bases between. The germline V gene has CDR1 MNHEY and CDR2 SMNVEV (reference sequence). The CDR3 contains 14 residues. The DNA for the CDR3 is TGTGCCAGCAGTTTATGGCCCCACACAGATACGCAGTATTTT. Protein product: CASSLWPHTDTQYF.

This chain uses TRBV21-1 with TRBJ1-5; TRBD1, the table's D call, lacks a check against the DNA. TRBV21-1 is a recognized pseudogene. CDR3 size: 18 residues. CDR3 nucleotides: TGTGCCAGCCGCCAAGTTAAATCCGGGACCCAGGGCTTCCAGCCCCAGCATTTT. Encoded protein: CASRQVKSGTQGFQPQHF.

Concerning this clonotype itself: A read error may account for a junction end that differs from germline. This chain joins TRBV30 and TRBJ2-7; 7 bases match TRBD1. This CDR3 comprises 11 residues. Per the germline V gene, CDR1 is GTSNPN and CDR2 is SVGIG (reference sequence). The CDR3 protein is CACPNGDSVDF. The CDR3 coding sequence is TGTGCCTGCCCAAACGGGGACAGTGTGGACTTC.

This chain links TRBV12-3 or TRBV12-4 with TRBJ1-1; D unresolved. There are 14 residues in the CDR3. V gave up 5 bases and J gave up 6 bases, with 16 bases separating them. The CDR3 spells CASSARRQRAEAFF. The CDR3 DNA reads as TGTGCCAGCAGTGCCCGGAGGCAGAGAGCTGAAGCTTTCTTT.

The genes are TRBV2 and TRBJ2-2; no reliable D call. Between the trimmed V and J ends, which lost 3 bases and 9 bases, there was a span of 11 bases. Germline assignment: CDR1 SNHLY and CDR2 FYNNEI. This CDR3 comprises 13 residues. The DNA of the CDR3 is TGTGCCAGCAGTGACCCTCCTATGCGGGAGCTGTTTTTT. Residues: CASSDPPMRELFF.

CDR3 in amino acids: CASSFFGGESTGYEQYF. CDR3 sequence (DNA): TGTGCCAGCAGTTTCTTTGGAGGCGAATCTACGGGGTACGAGCAGTACTTC. The chain has TRBV28 and TRBJ2-7; maybe TRBD2 (5 bases). The germline CDR1 and CDR2 sequences are MDHEN and SYDVKM. The germline V and J ends were trimmed by 3 bases and 4 bases, with 22 bases remaining between them. The CDR3 spans 17 residues.

The gene calls are TRBV10-2 and TRBJ2-1, with D perhaps matching TRBD2 (5 bases). Germline lookup yields CDR1 WSHSY and CDR2 SAAADI. Trimming took 9 bases from V and 0 from J, leaving 12 bases between them. The CDR3 is made up of 14 amino acids. In DNA form, the CDR3 reads TGCGCCAGTCTAGACTACCTCTCCTACAATGAGCAGTTCTTC. It is translated as CASLDYLSYNEQFF.

This chain joins TRBV11-1 and TRBJ1-1, with TRBD1 identical over 9 bases. The germline V gene encodes CDR1 SGHAT and CDR2 FQDESV (reference sequence). Unmatched junction bases numbered 25, after V lost 8 bases and J lost 3 bases. This CDR3 region has 20 residues. The CDR3 region has the DNA TGTGCCAGCGTCTTTGCCGTTGATCTACAGGGGGCTATCCCTGACACTGAAGCTTTCTTT. This sequence encodes CASVFAVDLQGAIPDTEAFF.

The V gene is TRBV7-8, the J gene TRBJ2-5, with D tentatively TRBD1 or TRBD2 (5 bases each). V was cut by 5 bases and J by 4 bases, with 14 bases left in between. The germline CDR1 and CDR2 sequences are SGHVS and FQNEAQ. This CDR3 is 14 amino acids long. The CDR3 is CASSEGWGRETQYF. The DNA for the CDR3 is TGTGCCAGCAGCGAAGGTTGGGGGAGAGAGACCCAGTACTTC.

The chain employs TRBV19 and TRBJ2-4, with 10 bases aligning to TRBD1. The CDR3 has 17 residues. J was trimmed by 5 bases and V by 3 bases; bases with no gene match: 10. Per the germline V gene, CDR1 is LNHDA and CDR2 is SQIVND (reference sequence). The DNA of the CDR3 is TGTGCCAGTAGTATTACAGGGGACAGGGGCCCCCAAAACATTCAGTACTTC. It translates to CASSITGDRGPQNIQYF.

V usage is TRBV14 and J usage is TRBJ2-2; D perhaps matches TRBD2 (6 bases). V was clipped by 5 bases and J by 4 bases, with 14 bases between them. CDR1 and CDR2 from the germline V gene are SGHDN and FVKESK. There are 15 residues in the CDR3. For the CDR3, the DNA is TGTGCCAGCAGCGCTCGAGCCGGGGGCACCGGGGAGCTGTTTTTT. Encoded protein: CASSARAGGTGELFF. The full variable domain, in which reference TRBV14 and TRBJ2-2 provide the parts outside the CDR3, is EAGVTQFPSHSVIEKGQTVTLRCDPISGHDNLYWYRRVMGKEIKFLLHFVKESKQDESGMPNNRFLAERTGGTYSTLKVQPAELEDSGVYFCASSARAGGTGELFFGEGSRLTVL.

V and J are TRBV29-1 and TRBJ1-4, with D perhaps matching TRBD1 (6 bases). Germline V gene sequence: CDR1 SQVTM, CDR2 ANQGSEA. Trimming took 7 bases from V and 8 from J, leaving 14 bases between them. The CDR3 totals 12 residues. In DNA form, the CDR3 reads TGCAGCGGCCGGGGGGCGGGCGAAAAACTGTTTTTT. Encoded protein: CSGRGAGEKLFF. Together with reference TRBV29-1 and TRBJ1-4, the CDR3 gives the full variable domain: SAVISQKPSRDICQRGTSLTIQCQVDSQVTMMFWYRQQPGQSLTLIATANQGSEATYESGFVIDKFPISRPNLTFSTLTVSNMSPEDSSIYLCSGRGAGEKLFFGSGTQLSVL.

This clonotype was found once. The chain employs TRBV18 and TRBJ1-2; D unclear. The V gene lost 3 bases and the J gene lost 5 bases, with 7 bases spanning the gap. This CDR3 spans 12 amino acids. Looked up from germline, CDR1 is KGHSH and CDR2 is LQKENI. CDR3 bases: TGTGCCAGCTCACCCCGGGTATATGGCTACACCTTC. As protein: CASSPRVYGYTF.

This clonotype was seen a single time. This chain connects TRBV29-1 to TRBJ1-1; D might be TRBD1 (5 bases). The length of the CDR3 is 14 residues. With 7 bases removed from V and 4 bases from J, the gap between germline ends came to 19 bases. Germline values: CDR1 SQVTM, CDR2 ANQGSEA. This chain's CDR3 is CSAPTEEVGTEAFF. The CDR3 DNA reads TGCAGCGCACCGACAGAGGAGGTAGGCACTGAAGCTTTCTTT.

V usage is TRBV7-9 and J usage is TRBJ1-1, with D possibly being TRBD1 (5 bases). The germline V and J ends were trimmed by 0 bases and 5 bases, with 25 bases remaining between them. The CDR3 extends over 19 amino acids. CDR1 is SEHNR, CDR2 FQNEAQ, per germline (reference sequence). The CDR3 DNA sequence: TGTGCCAGCAGCTTAGCTTTACCAGCCGCCGAAGGGGCAAGAACTGAAGCTTTCTTT. This gives the protein CASSLALPAAEGARTEAFF.

The chain employs TRBV19 and TRBJ2-1, with a tentative D call TRBD2 (5 bases). The CDR3 length is 14 residues. V lost 3 bases and J lost 4, with 10 bases in between. Germline CDR1 and CDR2: LNHDA and SQIVND (reference sequence). CDR3 in amino acids: CASSIVGAYNEQFF. In DNA form, the CDR3 reads TGTGCCAGTAGTATTGTGGGAGCATACAATGAGCAGTTCTTC. The full variable domain, rest sourced from reference TRBV19 and TRBJ2-1, is DGGITQSPKYLFRKEGQNVTLSCEQNLNHDAMYWYRQDPGQGLRLIYYSQIVNDFQKGDIAEGYSVSREKKESFPLTVTSAQKNPTAFYLCASSIVGAYNEQFFGPGTRLTVL.

V is TRBV7-6 and J is TRBJ2-1, with TRBD2 matching 8 bases. Germline CDR1 reads SGHVS; CDR2 reads FNYEAQ. Unmatched junction bases numbered 8, after V lost 4 bases and J lost 6 bases. The CDR3 sequence is 15 residues long. CDR3 region: CASSYSGTRTNEQFF. In DNA, the CDR3 is TGTGCCAGCAGCTACTCCGGGACTAGGACCAATGAGCAGTTCTTC.

This chain joins TRBV6-1 and TRBJ1-5; 7 bases agree with TRBD1. The CDR3 consists of 19 residues. Looked up from germline, CDR1 is MNHNS and CDR2 is SASEGT. Trimming cost V 5 bases and J 0 bases; bases outside gene matches: 16. Written as DNA, the CDR3 is TGTGCCAGCAGTCGGGACAGTGGATTGGCCCTTTATAGCAATCAGCCCCAGCATTTT. The encoded protein is CASSRDSGLALYSNQPQHF.

The V gene is TRBV27, the J gene TRBJ2-7; tentative D call: TRBD2 (5 bases). V was cut by 5 bases and J by 3 bases, with 14 bases left in between. The CDR3 has 14 amino acids. CDR1 MNHEY and CDR2 SMNVEV come from the germline V gene (reference sequence). The CDR3 sequence: CASSPNKDFYEQYF. CDR3 sequence (DNA): TGTGCCAGCAGTCCAAATAAGGACTTCTACGAGCAGTACTTC.

V and J are TRBV28 and TRBJ2-1; 7 positions agree with TRBD2. The CDR3 has 15 residues. Per germline, CDR1 MDHEN and CDR2 SYDVKM. With V trimmed by 8 bases and J by 4 bases, 11 bases remained unmatched. The CDR3 coding sequence is TGTGCCAGCGACCCTGGGCGGGAGTATTACAATGAGCAGTTCTTC. This codes for CASDPGREYYNEQFF.